Below, 13 T cell receptor beta chains from the same sample are listed, as sequenced in a study of T cells in Graves' hyperthyroidism and ophthalmopathy. TCR beta CDR3 sequences were amplified from RNA transcripts. HTBI primers were the set used in a first-round RT-PCR of the TCR CDR3. TCRdb ran MiXCR on the multiplex PCR reads and lists one entry per CDR3 protein. This table has more than 150,000 distinct CDR3 sequences, over 15% appearing once. Sequenced: blood. These receptors all come from a woman aged 50 to 65 with Graves' hyperthyroidism.

As to this clonotype: Possible read error: a much larger clone is one base away. This chain links TRBV7-9 with TRBJ2-5; TRBD2 might be the D (7 bases). The CDR3 totals 15 residues. Germline V CDR1 and CDR2: SEHNR, FQNEAQ (reference sequence). Here the CDR3 reads CAGSLVGGARETQYF. CDR3 nucleotide sequence: TGTGCCGGCAGCTTAGTGGGGGGGGCCCGAGAGACCCAGTACTTC.

The chain couples TRBV7-9 to TRBJ1-5, with D possibly being TRBD1 (5 bases). Germline assignment: CDR1 SEHNR and CDR2 FQNEAQ (reference sequence). The CDR3 has 15 amino acids. Trimming left V 4 bases short and J 6 bases short, with 16 bases between. The CDR3, as DNA: TGTGCCAGCAGCTCCGGGCCCTGGGGCGGTCAGCCCCAGCATTTT. Translated: CASSSGPWGGQPQHF.

This clonotype was observed a few times. The genes are TRBV24-1 and TRBJ2-4, with a weak D call TRBD2 (6 bases). The CDR3 runs 13 residues. CDR1 is KGHDR, CDR2 SFDVKD, per germline. V lost 3 bases and J 8 bases, leaving 10 bases between the germline ends. The CDR3 bases are TGTGCCACCAGTGATGCCCGGAGGGACATTCAGTACTTC. Its protein is CATSDARRDIQYF.

The rearrangement links TRBV19 to TRBJ1-6; 10 bases are shared with TRBD1. Germline CDR1 is LNHDA and CDR2 is SQIVND (reference sequence). The CDR3 extends over 16 amino acids. J was trimmed by 6 bases and V by 4 bases; bases with no gene match: 6. The CDR3 nucleotides are TGTGCCAGTAGTAGCCCCCGGGACAGGGGTAATTCACCCCTCCACTTT. Its translation: CASSSPRDRGNSPLHF.

This clonotype was seen only a few times. Compared with germline, one end of the junction differs, possibly owing to a read error. The chain combines TRBV24-1 with TRBJ2-7; D is possibly TRBD1 (5 bases). Germline assignment: CDR1 KGHDR and CDR2 SFDVKD. The CDR3 spans 13 residues. This CDR3 reads CATSDFDSYERYF. Written as DNA, the CDR3 is TGTGCCACCAGTGATTTTGACAGCTACGAGCGGTACTTC.

The chain uses TRBV12-3 or TRBV12-4 and TRBJ1-5; D gene ambiguous. V shed 3 bases and J shed 0 bases, with 9 bases lying between them. The CDR3 covers 15 residues. The chain's CDR3 is CASSFRGLSNQPQHF. CDR3 coding DNA: TGTGCCAGCAGTTTTCGAGGGCTTAGCAATCAGCCCCAGCATTTT.

This clonotype was detected many times. The J gene is TRBJ1-1, the V gene TRBV6-1, with 7 bases lining up with TRBD1. J lost 1 base, V lost 1 base, and 0 bases had no gene match. Germline V gene sequence: CDR1 MNHNS, CDR2 SASEGT. The CDR3 extends over 14 amino acids. CDR3: CASSEDRGNTEAFF. For the CDR3, the DNA is TGTGCCAGCAGTGAAGACAGGGGGAACACTGAAGCTTTCTTT.

This clonotype was detected a few times. A much larger clone is a single base away; this may be a read error. The V gene is TRBV27, the J gene TRBJ2-1; 7 nucleotides align to TRBD1. Germline assignment: CDR1 MNHEY and CDR2 SMNVEV (reference sequence). CDR3 length equals 16 residues. CDR3 in amino acids: CTSSSQGVETYNEQFF. CDR3 in DNA: TGTACCAGCAGTTCTCAGGGGGTGGAGACCTACAATGAGCAGTTCTTC.

This clonotype has at least ten counts. The genes are TRBV9 and TRBJ1-2, with 12 bases fitting TRBD1. Germline CDR1 SGDLS, CDR2 YYNGEE. CDR3 length equals 15 residues. The V segment lost 3 bases and the J segment 4 bases; nucleotides outside the gene matches: 4. CDR3 residues: CASSDGTGGVYGYTF. CDR3 coding DNA: TGTGCCAGCAGCGACGGGACAGGGGGCGTCTATGGCTACACCTTC.

This clonotype was seen many times. The chain recombines TRBV5-1 with TRBJ2-7; 7 bases are shared with TRBD1. The CDR3 length is 15 residues. The junction had 8 bases not matched to a gene; V was cut back by 1 base and J by 4 bases. The germline CDR1 and CDR2 sequences are SGHRS and YFSETQ. CDR3 in DNA: TGCGCCAGCAGCTTGTGGCGGCAGGGGGTGTACGAGCAGTACTTC. Its protein product is CASSLWRQGVYEQYF.

This clonotype has more than one count but fewer than ten. A read error may explain this, as a much larger clone is one base away. The genes are TRBV12-3 or TRBV12-4 and TRBJ1-1; 8 bases align to TRBD1. With 10 bases clipped from V and 1 base from J, the junction kept 11 bases outside the gene matches. This CDR3 region has 15 residues. Written as DNA, the CDR3 is TGTGCCACGAGAGGGGGCAGGGGGCCGAACACTGAAGCTTTCTTT. This sequence encodes CATRGGRGPNTEAFF.

This clonotype showed up many times. The rearrangement joins TRBV20-1 to TRBJ1-6; D gene uncertain. Germline CDR1 and CDR2: DFQATT and SNEGSKA (reference sequence). There are 14 residues in the CDR3. The V and J ends lost 6 bases and 0 bases respectively, with 9 bases between them. CDR3 residues: CSAGRFSYNSPLHF. CDR3 in DNA: TGCAGTGCAGGACGGTTCTCCTATAATTCACCCCTCCACTTT.

This clonotype occurred many times. The chain employs TRBV15 and TRBJ2-3; possible D gene TRBD2, 6 bases. Germline CDR1 and CDR2: LNHNV and YYDKDF (reference sequence). CDR3 size: 17 residues. Trimming removed 1 base at V and 0 bases at J, with 14 bases between. CDR3 in DNA: TGTGCCACCAGCAGAGGGTCGGGACTCACTAGCACAGATACGCAGTATTTT. It is translated as CATSRGSGLTSTDTQYF.